The 9 T cell receptor beta chains below all came from one sample that was sequenced in a study of T cell clones after liver transplantation (dated by TCRdb to 2018 to 2020). The method behind the library was the immunoSEQ multiplex PCR assay. The table was pulled from immuneACCESS by TCRdb, which kept in-frame rearrangements only. Such tables lose some clones; where checked, under half of the loss comes from unresolved V genes, and the rest has no known cause. Here the sample has about 120,000 clones; approximately 90% occur a single time. The ten largest account for approximately 0.84% of the sample. The sequencing used CD4+ T cells from blood, collected 12 months after liver transplant. These receptors all stem from a human patient who received a liver transplant. Once a transplant has taken place, some T cells may be donor derived.

The J gene is TRBJ2-1, the V gene TRBV29-1; 9 bases line up with TRBD1. V lost 3 bases and J lost 6; bases outside the gene matches: 18. The CDR3 loop spans 18 amino acids. CDR1 and CDR2 from the germline V gene are SQVTM and ANQGSEA. The CDR3 nucleotides read TGCAGCGTTGACAGCTTAGGGGCCGGGACAGGGAACCTCAATGAGCAGTTCTTC. It specifies CSVDSLGAGTGNLNEQFF.

The J gene is TRBJ2-5, the V gene TRBV5-1; 8 bases match TRBD1. V was clipped by 0 bases and J by 4 bases; unmatched bases: 2. Germline values: CDR1 SGHRS, CDR2 YFSETQ. The CDR3 runs to 14 residues. This CDR3 is CASSLATGGETQYF. The CDR3 DNA sequence: TGCGCCAGCAGCTTGGCAACAGGGGGAGAGACCCAGTACTTC.

This sequence joins TRBV5-1 and TRBJ1-2, with a weak D call TRBD1 (6 bases). Germline CDR1 and CDR2: SGHRS and YFSETQ. Trimming removed 0 bases from V and 3 bases from J, with 9 bases in between. This CDR3 comprises 14 residues. The CDR3 region is CASSLAGGDYGYTF. DNA of the CDR3: TGCGCCAGCAGCTTGGCCGGGGGCGACTATGGCTACACCTTC.

The gene calls are TRBV18 and TRBJ2-1; 8 nucleotides align to TRBD1. Trimming at V came to 6 bases and at J to 4 bases, leaving 8 bases not matched to a gene. This CDR3 is built from 15 residues. Germline assignment: CDR1 KGHSH and CDR2 LQKENI. DNA for the CDR3: TGTGCCAGCTCTCCAGGACAGGGAAGGTACAATGAGCAGTTCTTC. It specifies CASSPGQGRYNEQFF.

This chain connects TRBV29-1 to TRBJ2-5, with D perhaps matching TRBD1 (5 bases). Trimming pared 7 bases from V and 4 bases from J, leaving 13 bases between. CDR3 size: 12 residues. Germline values: CDR1 SQVTM, CDR2 ANQGSEA. In DNA, the CDR3 is TGCAGCGCTGACAGACCTTCAGAGACCCAGTACTTC. Its translation is CSADRPSETQYF. Supplemented by reference TRBV29-1 and TRBJ2-5, the full variable domain reads SAVISQKPSRDICQRGTSLTIQCQVDSQVTMMFWYRQQPGQSLTLIATANQGSEATYESGFVIDKFPISRPNLTFSTLTVSNMSPEDSSIYLCSADRPSETQYFGPGTRLLVL.

The chain couples TRBV5-1 to TRBJ2-3; TRBD2 agrees at 8 bases. The CDR3 runs 18 residues. With 0 bases clipped from V and 1 base from J, the junction kept 10 bases outside the gene matches. Germline assignment: CDR1 SGHRS and CDR2 YFSETQ. CDR3 loop: CASSLGRTLTSGTDTQYF. The DNA for the CDR3 is TGCGCCAGCAGCTTGGGGCGGACACTGACTAGCGGCACAGATACGCAGTATTTT.

V and J are TRBV6-1 and TRBJ1-1, with D possibly matching TRBD1 (5 bases). This CDR3 contains 14 residues. Trimming pared 6 bases from V and 1 base from J, leaving 12 bases between. The germline V gene has CDR1 MNHNS and CDR2 SASEGT. The CDR3, as DNA: TGTGCCAGCAGACTGTCCACAGGGAACACTGAAGCTTTCTTT. Translation: CASRLSTGNTEAFF.

This chain joins TRBV7-2 and TRBJ1-4, with 10 bases identical to TRBD1. The V gene's germline CDR1 is SGHTA and CDR2 FQGNSA. This CDR3 contains 15 residues. V shed 5 bases and J 7 bases; nucleotides not matched to a gene: 7. CDR3 coding DNA: TGTGCCAGCAGCCCAGACAGGGGGCGCGGTGAAAAACTGTTTTTT. Translation gives CASSPDRGRGEKLFF.

This clone was seen a single time. The J gene is TRBJ2-7, the V gene TRBV5-1; D perhaps matches TRBD2 (5 bases). Germline CDR1 is SGHRS and CDR2 is YFSETQ. Trimming removed 4 bases at V and 2 bases at J, with 13 bases between. CDR3 length: 14 residues. The chain's CDR3 is CASSPQTAAYEQYF. CDR3 DNA sequence: TGCGCCAGCAGCCCTCAAACAGCGGCCTACGAGCAGTACTTC.